The rows below give T cell receptor beta chains drawn from one sample of a study of vaccination and CD4 T cells after COVID-19. A single record per CDR3 protein comes from TCRdb applying MiXCR to the PCR reads. This sample has just over 35,000 distinct CDR3 sequences; 36% occur once, and the top ten carry 4.5% to 7%. The sequencing used CD4+ T cells from blood, collected about 7 months after SARS-CoV-2 vaccination. The origin of the receptors is a human donor who had recovered from COVID-19. Each CDR3 is given with its conserved first and last residue. Each record gives: CDR3 DNA, CDR3 protein, D gene, clone size, V gene, J gene. The D gene is left open where the match is weak. Clone size is not always given. Where it is, it says once, few, many or a class for expanded clones.

CDR3nt: TGTGCCAGCAGTTGGGGGGCTCGTAATGAGCAGTTCTTC; CDR3aa: CASSWGARNEQFF; d_gene: NA; abundance: NA; v_gene: TRBV6-2/TRBV6-3; j_gene: TRBJ2-1
CDR3nt: TGTGCCACCAGCAGCCAACCGTACGGGGATGGCTACACCTTC; CDR3aa: CATSSQPYGDGYTF; d_gene: NA; abundance: few; v_gene: TRBV15; j_gene: TRBJ1-2
CDR3nt: TGTGCCAGCAGCACCAGCTACGAGCAGTACTTC; CDR3aa: CASSTSYEQYF; d_gene: NA; abundance: NA; v_gene: TRBV7-9; j_gene: TRBJ2-7
CDR3nt: TGTGCCAGCAGTTTCGGGACAGGGGCCACTGAAGCTTTCTTT; CDR3aa: CASSFGTGATEAFF; d_gene: TRBD1; abundance: once; v_gene: TRBV27; j_gene: TRBJ1-1
CDR3nt: TGTGCCAGTAGTATGGGGTTAGGGTACGAGCAGTACTTC; CDR3aa: CASSMGLGYEQYF; d_gene: NA; abundance: NA; v_gene: TRBV19; j_gene: TRBJ2-7
CDR3nt: TGTGCCACCAGTGGGGGGGCCGGGGAGACCCAGTACTTC; CDR3aa: CATSGGAGETQYF; d_gene: NA; abundance: few; v_gene: TRBV24-1; j_gene: TRBJ2-5
CDR3nt: TGTGCCAGTAGTATAAGGGGGCCGTCCAATCAGCCCCAGCATTTT; CDR3aa: CASSIRGPSNQPQHF; d_gene: TRBD1; abundance: NA; v_gene: TRBV19; j_gene: TRBJ1-5
CDR3nt: TGTGCCACCAGCGAGGGACTATACTACGAGCAGTACTTC; CDR3aa: CATSEGLYYEQYF; d_gene: TRBD2; abundance: few; v_gene: TRBV15; j_gene: TRBJ2-7
CDR3nt: TGTGCCAGCAGCCATACAAAAGGAGTACAAGAGACCCAGTACTTC; CDR3aa: CASSHTKGVQETQYF; d_gene: NA; abundance: NA; v_gene: TRBV7-2; j_gene: TRBJ2-5
CDR3nt: TGTGCCAGTAGTATTAGCGGGACCGGGGAGCTGTTTTTT; CDR3aa: CASSISGTGELFF; d_gene: TRBD2; abundance: few; v_gene: TRBV19; j_gene: TRBJ2-2
CDR3nt: TGCAGTGCTAGAGACAACACAGGGGCCTACGAGCAGTACTTC; CDR3aa: CSARDNTGAYEQYF; d_gene: TRBD1; abundance: few; v_gene: TRBV20-1; j_gene: TRBJ2-7
CDR3nt: TGTGCCAGCAGCTTAGCGGGGACAGGCCACTACGAGCAGTACTTC; CDR3aa: CASSLAGTGHYEQYF; d_gene: TRBD1; abundance: few; v_gene: TRBV7-3; j_gene: TRBJ2-7
CDR3nt: TGTGCCAGCAGTGCCCCCGGGAGGGCCTTCGACGAGCAGTACTTC; CDR3aa: CASSAPGRAFDEQYF; d_gene: TRBD2; abundance: NA; v_gene: TRBV25-1; j_gene: TRBJ2-7
CDR3nt: TGTGCCAGCATTAGGCAAGGATGTATCAGGAACACCGGGGAGCTGTTTTTT; CDR3aa: CASIRQGCIRNTGELFF; d_gene: NA; abundance: NA; v_gene: TRBV25-1; j_gene: TRBJ2-2
CDR3nt: TGTGCCAGCAGCTTACTGGGACAGGGGCAAGAGACCCAGTACTTC; CDR3aa: CASSLLGQGQETQYF; d_gene: TRBD1; abundance: few; v_gene: TRBV7-2; j_gene: TRBJ2-5
CDR3nt: TGTGCCAGCAGCCCAGGGGAAGGGGCCAACGTCCTGACTTTC; CDR3aa: CASSPGEGANVLTF; d_gene: NA; abundance: NA; v_gene: TRBV7-9; j_gene: TRBJ2-6
CDR3nt: TGTGCCAGCAGTTCCCGGGCCGTACTGAACACCGGGGAGCTGTTTTTT; CDR3aa: CASSSRAVLNTGELFF; d_gene: NA; abundance: NA; v_gene: TRBV28; j_gene: TRBJ2-2